This T cell receptor (beta chain) came from a study of STAT3 mutations in large granular lymphocyte leukemia. Study in general: Among longitudinally sequenced T-LGLL patients, roughly half had canonical activating STAT3 mutations detected. Over half of T-LGLL patients had one or more immunosuppressive regimens.

V dropped 6 bases and J dropped 0; count of bases not matched to a gene: 6. This CDR3 has 16 amino acids. Germline CDR1 reads SNHLY; CDR2 reads FYNNEI. The repertoire was sequenced with immunoSEQ multiplex PCR; TCRdb's copy has only in-frame clones and lacks some. This sample has 7,800 or so clones, with 91% found just once. About this clone: Its antigen is not identified.

Study outcomes and limitations: Every T-LGLL patient had at least one immunodominant TCRbeta clonotype. Some patients had persisting codominant clonotypes that could mask small clones. In several patients, dominant TCR clone burden exceeded STAT3 mutant burden.

This chain uses TRBV2 with TRBJ2-5, with 11 nucleotides matching TRBD1. The source of this sequence is a man aged 45-65 years with T-cell large granular lymphocyte leukemia. Some clones in this sample may be carry-over from other donors' samples. Sequenced material: peripheral blood mononuclear cells. CDR3 nucleotide sequence: TGTGCCAGCAGGGACCGGGACAGGGGGAACCAAGAGACCCAGTACTTC. This translates into CASRDRDRGNQETQYF. Full variable domain (remainder filled in from reference TRBV2 and TRBJ2-5): EPEVTQTPSHQVTQMGQEVILRCVPISNHLYFYWYRQILGQKVEFLVSFYNNEISEKSEIFDDQFSVERPDGSNFTLKIRSTKLEDSAMYFCASRDRDRGNQETQYFGPGTRLLVL.